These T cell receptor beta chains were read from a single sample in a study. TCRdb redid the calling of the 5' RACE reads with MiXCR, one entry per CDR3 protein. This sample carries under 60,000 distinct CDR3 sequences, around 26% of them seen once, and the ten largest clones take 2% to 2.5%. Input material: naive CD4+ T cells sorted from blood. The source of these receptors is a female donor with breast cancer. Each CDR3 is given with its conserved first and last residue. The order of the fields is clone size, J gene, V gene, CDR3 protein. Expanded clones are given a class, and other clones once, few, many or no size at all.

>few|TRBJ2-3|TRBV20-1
CSARGLLSTDTQYF
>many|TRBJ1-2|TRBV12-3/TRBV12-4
CASSFSIGSYGYTF
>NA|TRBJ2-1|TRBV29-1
CSVNRDRYFSEQFF
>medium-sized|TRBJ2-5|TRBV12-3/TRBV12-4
CASSGTGKLETQYF
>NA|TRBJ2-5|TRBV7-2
CASSMEETQYF
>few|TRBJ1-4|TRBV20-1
CSARRGGGREKLFF
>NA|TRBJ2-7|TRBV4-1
CASSQGSGAGQGAYEQYF
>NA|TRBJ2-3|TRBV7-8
CASSLLGTDTQYF
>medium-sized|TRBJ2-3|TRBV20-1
CSAGTSGGSDTQYF
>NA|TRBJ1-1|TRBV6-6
CASEYGQGNTEAFF
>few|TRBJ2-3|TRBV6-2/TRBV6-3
CASSPSPGLQYTDTQYF
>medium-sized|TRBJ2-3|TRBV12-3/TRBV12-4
CASSLRGSDTQYF
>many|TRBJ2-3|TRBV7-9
CASSRGDSSTDTQYF
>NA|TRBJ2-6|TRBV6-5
CASSYGTISGANVLTF
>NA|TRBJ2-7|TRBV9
CASSVAEATYEQYF
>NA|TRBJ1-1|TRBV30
CAWSVSLNTEAFF
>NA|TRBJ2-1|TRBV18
CASSPVAGGPDNEQFF